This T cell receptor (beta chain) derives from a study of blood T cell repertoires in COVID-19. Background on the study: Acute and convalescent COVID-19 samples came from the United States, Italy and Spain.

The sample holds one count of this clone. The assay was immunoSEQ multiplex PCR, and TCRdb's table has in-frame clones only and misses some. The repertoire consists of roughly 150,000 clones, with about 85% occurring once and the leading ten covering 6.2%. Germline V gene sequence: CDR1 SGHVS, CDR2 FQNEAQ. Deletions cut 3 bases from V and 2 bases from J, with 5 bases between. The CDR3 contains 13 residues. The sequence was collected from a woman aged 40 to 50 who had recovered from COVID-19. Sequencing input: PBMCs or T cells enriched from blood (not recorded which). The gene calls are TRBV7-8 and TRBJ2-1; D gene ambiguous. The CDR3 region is CASSLPAYNEQFF. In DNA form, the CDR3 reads TGTGCCAGCAGCTTGCCAGCCTACAATGAGCAGTTCTTC. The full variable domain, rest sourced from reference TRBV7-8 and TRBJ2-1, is GAGVSQSPRYKVAKRGQDVALRCDPISGHVSLFWYQQALGQGPEFLTYFQNEAQLDKSGLPSDRFFAERPEGSVSTLKIQRTQQEDSAVYLCASSLPAYNEQFFGPGTRLTVL.